These 19 T cell receptor beta chains share one sample of origin, sequenced in a study of long-term antiretroviral therapy in people with HIV. At survey level, the immunoSEQ assay was run in its v3.0 version. The protocol was immunoSEQ multiplex PCR, while the TCRdb copy is restricted to in-frame clones and leaves out a portion. The top ten clones hold roughly 4% of a sample with under 45,000 clones, about 90% of them seen once. Sequenced material: unsorted PBMCs, taken 1.2 years after starting antiretroviral therapy. Every receptor here comes from a woman aged 45-65 years with HIV.

In nucleotides, the CDR3 is TGTGCCAGCAGGAATGACAGGGGGGGTTTTGATACGCAGTATTTT. Residues: CASRNDRGGFDTQYF. The rearrangement joins TRBV2 to TRBJ2-3; 9 positions agree with TRBD1. This CDR3 contains 15 residues. Germline CDR1 reads SNHLY; CDR2 reads FYNNEI. The trim removed 6 bases at V and 6 bases at J, leaving 10 bases unmatched.

Points on this clone: The junction does not match germline at one end; this may be a read error. The V gene is TRBV7-7, the J gene TRBJ2-1, with D uncertain. CDR3 length: 17 amino acids. Germline V gene lookup returns CDR1 SSHAT and CDR2 FNYEAQ (reference sequence). Here the CDR3 reads CASSPIDGPGSYNEQFF. The DNA for the CDR3 is TGTGCTAGCAGCCCCATCGATGGGCCGGGCTCCTACAATGAGCAGTTCTTC.

The chain carries TRBV7-2 and TRBJ2-2; D might be TRBD1 (5 bases). The CDR3 is 16 residues long. V lost 2 bases, J lost 0 bases, and 10 bases lay in between. The V gene's germline CDR1 is SGHTA and CDR2 FQGNSA. CDR3 in DNA: TGTGCCAGCAGCTTACAGGGTGGCACGAACACCGGGGAGCTGTTTTTT. This encodes CASSLQGGTNTGELFF.

The rearrangement uses TRBV6-5 and TRBJ1-4; unclear D gene. CDR1 and CDR2 (germline): MNHEY, SVGAGI. Trimming took 2 bases from V and 5 from J, leaving 15 bases between them. The CDR3 runs to 16 residues. The CDR3: CASSYGIGTANEKLFF. DNA for the CDR3: TGTGCCAGCAGTTACGGGATTGGCACGGCGAATGAAAAACTGTTTTTT.

This chain links TRBV5-4 with TRBJ2-5; 7 nucleotides agree with TRBD2. V shed 3 bases and J 4 bases; nucleotides not matched to a gene: 6. Germline CDR1 is SGHNT and CDR2 is YYREEE (reference sequence). The CDR3 sequence is 14 residues long. The CDR3 DNA sequence: TGTGCCAGCAGCTCCGGGACTACACCAGAGACCCAGTACTTC. Its translation is CASSSGTTPETQYF.

The chain recombines TRBV19 with TRBJ2-5; D unclear. V lost 3 bases and J lost 5, with 4 bases in between. The CDR3 contains 11 residues. The V gene's germline CDR1 is LNHDA and CDR2 SQIVND (reference sequence). The CDR3: CASSIKETQYF. CDR3 coding DNA: TGTGCCAGTAGTATCAAGGAGACCCAGTACTTC.

This clone was observed a single time. The rearrangement uses TRBV25-1 and TRBJ1-4; D is unresolved. This CDR3 contains 16 residues. The V end was cut by 3 bases, the J end by 8 bases, with 19 bases between. Germline CDR1 reads MGHDK; CDR2 reads SYGVNS. The CDR3 DNA reads as TGTGCCAGCAGTGACCCCCGCCACTTTAAGCGGGAAAAACTGTTTTTT. Protein: CASSDPRHFKREKLFF.

The J gene is TRBJ2-5, the V gene TRBV15; the match to TRBD2 covers 13 bases. The CDR3 extends over 17 amino acids. Germline V gene lookup returns CDR1 LNHNV and CDR2 YYDKDF (reference sequence). The trim removed 11 bases at V and 2 bases at J, leaving 14 bases unmatched. Here the CDR3 DNA reads TGTGCCGTCAGCAGAGGACTAGCGGGGGCCCATCAAGAGACCCAGTACTTC. Protein product: CAVSRGLAGAHQETQYF.

The V call is TRBV9, the J call TRBJ2-5, with 10 nucleotides matching TRBD2. Germline-derived CDR1 and CDR2 are SGDLS and YYNGEE. CDR3 size: 15 residues. J gave up 1 base and V 4 bases, and 4 bases lay outside the gene matches. CDR3 nucleotide sequence: TGTGCCAGCAGCCGACTAGCGGGTGTCCAAGAGACCCAGTACTTC. Protein product: CASSRLAGVQETQYF.

The chain is built from TRBV7-2 and TRBJ2-5; possible D gene TRBD2, 5 bases. Deletions cut 2 bases from V and 5 bases from J, with 15 bases between. This CDR3 has 15 amino acids. Germline CDR1 and CDR2: SGHTA and FQGNSA. The CDR3 is CASSLRSLAWETQYF. The CDR3 DNA sequence: TGTGCCAGCAGCTTACGTTCGCTAGCTTGGGAGACCCAGTACTTC.

V usage is TRBV6-1 and J usage is TRBJ1-5, with TRBD1 as a possible D gene (5 bases). The germline V and J ends were trimmed by 7 bases and 0 bases, with 13 bases remaining between them. Germline lookup yields CDR1 MNHNS and CDR2 SASEGT. This CDR3 is built from 15 residues. The CDR3 reads CASTQGALSNQPQHF. The CDR3 coding sequence is TGTGCCAGCACCCAAGGGGCTCTTAGCAATCAGCCCCAGCATTTT.

The chain uses TRBV6-5 and TRBJ2-6; TRBD2 is a possible D gene (5 bases). Trimming stripped 2 bases from V and 4 bases from J, with 12 bases between. The CDR3 covers 16 residues. Germline CDR1 MNHEY, CDR2 SVGAGI. The CDR3 protein is CASSYRRGLGANVLTF. In DNA form, the CDR3 reads TGTGCCAGCAGTTACCGCCGGGGTCTGGGGGCCAACGTCCTGACTTTC.

This clone is labeled as medium-sized. This chain joins TRBV15 and TRBJ2-7, with D possibly matching TRBD1 (6 bases). The ends were cut back, 0 bases at V and 2 bases at J, with 17 bases in the middle. Germline V CDR1 and CDR2: LNHNV, YYDKDF (reference sequence). The CDR3 covers 17 residues. CDR3 in DNA: TGTGCCACCAGCAGAGATCCGTTCGAGACAGGTACCTACGAGCAGTACTTC. Its protein is CATSRDPFETGTYEQYF.

This rearrangement joins TRBV28 to TRBJ1-2; 9 nucleotides align to TRBD1. This CDR3 has 18 amino acids. Losses at the gene ends were 6 bases for V and 0 bases for J; bases not matched to a gene: 14. Germline assignment: CDR1 MDHEN and CDR2 SYDVKM. The CDR3 region is CASRPSGQGPSTNYGYTF. CDR3 DNA: TGTGCCAGCAGACCTAGCGGACAGGGGCCGTCAACTAACTATGGCTACACCTTC.

The V and J genes are TRBV6-6 and TRBJ1-2, with TRBD1 matching over 12 bases. With 3 bases clipped from V and 8 bases from J, the junction kept 10 bases outside the gene matches. This CDR3 region has 16 residues. Germline assignment: CDR1 MNHNY and CDR2 SVGAGI (reference sequence). Written as DNA, the CDR3 is TGTGCCAGCAGTTATGTGGGACAGGGGGCGCCTGGCGGCTACACCTTC. Amino acids: CASSYVGQGAPGGYTF.

This clone was seen a single time. This chain uses TRBV30 with TRBJ1-3; 8 bases line up with TRBD1. Germline values: CDR1 GTSNPN, CDR2 SVGIG (reference sequence). This CDR3 is built from 15 residues. V shed 2 bases, J shed 8 bases, and the junction held 11 bases outside the gene matches. The DNA of the CDR3 is TGTGCCTGGAGTTCCCGACAGGGGACCGTAGACACCATATATTTT. This gives the protein CAWSSRQGTVDTIYF.

The chain couples TRBV6-1 to TRBJ1-1; D gene uncertain. This CDR3 region has 15 residues. Trimming stripped 0 bases from V and 5 bases from J, with 13 bases between. Germline CDR1 is MNHNS and CDR2 is SASEGT. In DNA, the CDR3 is TGTGCCAGCAGTGAAGCGTCCGGCGGCGGGACTGAAGCTTTCTTT. It is translated as CASSEASGGGTEAFF.

This clone came up a few times. V usage is TRBV18 and J usage is TRBJ2-7; D may be TRBD2 (6 bases). Between the trimmed V and J ends, which lost 1 base and 3 bases, there was a span of 13 bases. The CDR3 totals 15 residues. From germline, CDR1 is KGHSH and CDR2 LQKENI. The CDR3 region is CASSPQEGAGYEQYF. CDR3 in DNA: TGTGCCAGCTCACCACAGGAGGGCGCGGGCTACGAGCAGTACTTC. The full variable domain, its missing parts supplied by reference TRBV18 and TRBJ2-7, is NAGVMQNPRHLVRRRGQEARLRCSPMKGHSHVYWYRQLPEEGLKFMVYLQKENIIDESGMPKERFSAEFPKEGPSILRIQQVVRGDSAAYFCASSPQEGAGYEQYFGPGTRLTVT.

The genes are TRBV11-1 and TRBJ2-1, with 13 nucleotides matching TRBD2. With 5 bases clipped from V and 4 bases from J, the junction kept 5 bases outside the gene matches. The CDR3 length is 16 residues. Germline V gives CDR1 SGHAT, CDR2 FQDESV (reference sequence). The CDR3 bases are TGTGCCAGCAGCGCCGAGGGACTAGCGGGATACAATGAGCAGTTCTTC. Translating gives CASSAEGLAGYNEQFF.